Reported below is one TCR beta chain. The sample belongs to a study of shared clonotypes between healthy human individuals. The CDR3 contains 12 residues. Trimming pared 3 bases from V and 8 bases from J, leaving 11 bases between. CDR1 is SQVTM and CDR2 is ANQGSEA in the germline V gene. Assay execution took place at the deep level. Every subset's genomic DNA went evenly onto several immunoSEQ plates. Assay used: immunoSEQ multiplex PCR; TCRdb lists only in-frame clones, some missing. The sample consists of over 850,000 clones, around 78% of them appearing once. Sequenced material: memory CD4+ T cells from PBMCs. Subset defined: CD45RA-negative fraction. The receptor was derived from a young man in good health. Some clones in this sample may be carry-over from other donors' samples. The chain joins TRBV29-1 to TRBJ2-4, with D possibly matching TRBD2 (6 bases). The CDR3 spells CSVDSGEDIQYF. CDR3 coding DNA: TGCAGCGTTGATTCGGGGGAGGACATTCAGTACTTC.